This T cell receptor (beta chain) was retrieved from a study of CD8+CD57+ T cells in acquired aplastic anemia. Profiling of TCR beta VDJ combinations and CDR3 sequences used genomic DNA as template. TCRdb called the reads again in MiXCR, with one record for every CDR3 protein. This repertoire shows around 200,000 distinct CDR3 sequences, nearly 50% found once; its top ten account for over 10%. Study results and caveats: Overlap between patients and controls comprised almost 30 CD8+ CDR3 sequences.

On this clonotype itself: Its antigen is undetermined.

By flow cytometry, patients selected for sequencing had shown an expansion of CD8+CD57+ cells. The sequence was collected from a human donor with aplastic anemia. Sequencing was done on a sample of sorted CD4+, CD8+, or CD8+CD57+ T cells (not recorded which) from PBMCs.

The CDR3 region is CASSDLGIGNTEAFF. CDR3 nucleotides: TGTGCCAGCAGTGACCTCGGGATAGGGAACACTGAAGCTTTCTTT. This chain links TRBV25-1 with TRBJ1-1; D is uncertain. Looked up from germline, CDR1 is MGHDK and CDR2 is SYGVNS. The V gene lost 3 bases and the J gene lost 1 base, with 12 bases spanning the gap. The CDR3 spans 15 residues.